A single sample is the source of the 29 T cell receptor beta chains below, sequenced in a study of CD8+CD57+ T cells in acquired aplastic anemia. Genomic DNA provided the template from which TCR beta VDJ and CDR3 profiles were obtained. A single record per CDR3 protein comes from TCRdb applying MiXCR to the reads. In the table there are more than 150,000 distinct CDR3 sequences, about 50% of which are singletons. Whoever was chosen for sequencing had shown CD8+CD57+ cell expansion by flow cytometry. The sequencing input was sorted CD4+, CD8+, or CD8+CD57+ T cells (not recorded which) from PBMCs. The source of these receptors is a human donor with aplastic anemia.

This clonotype was observed at least ten times. The rearrangement joins TRBV20-1 to TRBJ2-5, with D perhaps given as TRBD1 or TRBD2 (6 bases each). The CDR3 has 15 residues. The germline CDR1 and CDR2 sequences are DFQATT and SNEGSKA (reference sequence). Trimming took 0 bases from V and 5 from J, leaving 16 bases between them. The DNA of the CDR3 is TGCAGTGCTAGAGATTTGGGGGGCGGTCGGGAGACCCAGTACTTC. Amino acids: CSARDLGGGRETQYF.

The chain uses TRBV12-5 and TRBJ1-1; D is unclear. Trimming shortened V by 5 bases and J by 5 bases, and 6 bases separated the two germline ends. Looked up from germline, CDR1 is LGHNT and CDR2 is FRNRAP. The CDR3 loop spans 11 amino acids. CDR3 amino acids: CASGARTEAFF. CDR3 in DNA: TGTGCTAGTGGTGCGCGGACTGAAGCTTTCTTT.

The rearrangement links TRBV7-9 to TRBJ2-2; 9 bases fit TRBD2. The CDR3 runs to 15 residues. Trimming took 5 bases from V and 7 from J; bases not matched to a gene: 8. Germline CDR1 is SEHNR and CDR2 is FQNEAQ (reference sequence). The CDR3 DNA is TGTGCCAGCAGCCATGCCTCGCGGGGGGGCGGGGAGCTGTTTTTT. Translating it yields CASSHASRGGGELFF.

This clonotype was detected ten times or more. This chain connects TRBV2 to TRBJ1-2; possible D gene TRBD1, 5 bases. V dropped 7 bases and J dropped 3 bases, with 12 bases sitting between them. The CDR3 runs to 13 residues. Germline V gene data show CDR1 as SNHLY and CDR2 as FYNNEI. The CDR3 DNA reads TGTGCCAGCATAGAGGGGTTAGACTATGGCTACACCTTC. It specifies CASIEGLDYGYTF.

The CDR3 DNA sequence: TGTGCCAGCAGCCGAGACACAGGGGCGGTTCCCCCCCACGAGCAGTACTTC. It codes for CASSRDTGAVPPHEQYF. The chain employs TRBV6-1 and TRBJ2-7; the match to TRBD1 covers 7 bases. V was pared by 6 bases and J by 5 bases, with 19 bases of the junction left unmatched. CDR1 is MNHNS, CDR2 SASEGT, per germline. There are 17 residues in the CDR3.

The V and J genes are TRBV24-1 and TRBJ2-5; D gene uncertain. Germline values: CDR1 KGHDR, CDR2 SFDVKD. The CDR3 is 14 amino acids. V was shortened by 3 bases and J by 4 bases, with 11 bases between the two germline ends. CDR3 sequence reads: CATSDPGELETQYF. CDR3 in DNA: TGTGCCACCAGTGATCCCGGCGAATTAGAGACCCAGTACTTC.

This clonotype is judged medium-sized. The chain is built from TRBV10-3 and TRBJ2-1, with D possibly TRBD2 on 6 matching bases. V was shortened by 5 bases and J by 2 bases, with 10 bases between the two germline ends. Germline values: CDR1 ENHRY, CDR2 SYGVKD. There are 14 residues in the CDR3. In DNA form, the CDR3 reads TGTGCCATCAGTAAAGGAGGGGCCTACAATGAGCAGTTCTTC. This gives the protein CAISKGGAYNEQFF.

The chain couples TRBV3-1 to TRBJ2-3; 7 bases are shared with TRBD2. The CDR3 length is 13 residues. Per the germline V gene, CDR1 is LGHDT and CDR2 is YNNKEL (reference sequence). J was trimmed by 14 bases and V by 4 bases; bases with no gene match: 12. CDR3 sequence: CASSPPKGGRVYF. In DNA, the CDR3 is TGTGCCAGCAGCCCTCCGAAGGGAGGGCGGGTGTATTTT.

This clonotype was observed many times. The V gene is TRBV20-1, the J gene TRBJ2-5; no definite D call. CDR3 length: 10 residues. Germline V gene data show CDR1 as DFQATT and CDR2 as SNEGSKA (reference sequence). The germline V and J ends were trimmed by 7 bases and 2 bases, with 5 bases remaining between them. The CDR3 sequence is CSVPQETQYF. CDR3 DNA: TGCAGTGTCCCACAAGAGACCCAGTACTTC.

This clonotype was seen more than once but under ten times. The chain has TRBV29-1 and TRBJ2-5, with 7 bases matching TRBD2. Germline assignment: CDR1 SQVTM and CDR2 ANQGSEA. CDR3 size: 15 residues. V was clipped by 4 bases and J by 2 bases; unmatched bases: 10. CDR3 in amino acids: CSVALLGLTQETQYF. CDR3 DNA: TGCAGCGTTGCTCTTTTGGGACTAACTCAAGAGACCCAGTACTTC.

V gene TRBV29-1 combines with J gene TRBJ1-2, with D uncertain. Germline V CDR1 and CDR2: SQVTM, ANQGSEA. Trimming left V 4 bases short and J 3 bases short, with 9 bases between. CDR3 length: 12 amino acids. The CDR3 spells CSVGQNDYGYTF. CDR3 in DNA: TGCAGCGTTGGGCAGAATGACTATGGCTACACCTTC.

Concerning this clonotype: This could be a read error, since a much larger clone is one nucleotide away. This rearrangement joins TRBV27 to TRBJ2-6, with D perhaps TRBD1 (5 bases). The CDR3 is made up of 14 amino acids. CDR1 is MNHEY, CDR2 SMNVEV, per germline (reference sequence). Written as DNA, the CDR3 is TGTGCCAGCAGTTCCTCCTCTGGGGCCAACGCCCTGACTTTC. This translates into CASSSSSGANALTF.

This clonotype was seen more than once but under ten times. The chain has TRBV5-1 and TRBJ2-5; the match to TRBD2 covers 16 bases. J was trimmed by 1 base and V by 4 bases; bases with no gene match: 7. Germline CDR1 is SGHRS and CDR2 is YFSETQ. The CDR3 loop spans 18 amino acids. CDR3 amino acids: CASSPGTSGGGFQETQYF. The CDR3 bases are TGCGCCAGCAGCCCCGGGACTAGCGGGGGGGGTTTCCAAGAGACCCAGTACTTC.

This clonotype has a handful of counts. The V call is TRBV2, the J call TRBJ2-7, with a weak D call TRBD1 (7 bases). Trimming pared 5 bases from V and 3 bases from J, leaving 11 bases between. The germline CDR1 and CDR2 sequences are SNHLY and FYNNEI. The CDR3 length is 13 residues. In DNA form, the CDR3 reads TGTGCCAGCAGTAGACAGGGACTCTACGAGCAGTACTTC. Protein: CASSRQGLYEQYF.

This clonotype was observed a few times. This chain joins TRBV20-1 and TRBJ2-1; 11 bases line up with TRBD2. V dropped 5 bases and J dropped 4; count of bases not matched to a gene: 4. Germline V CDR1 and CDR2: DFQATT, SNEGSKA (reference sequence). This CDR3 comprises 14 residues. CDR3 bases: TGCAGTGCTCCTCGGACTAGCGGGTACAATGAGCAGTTCTTC. Protein sequence: CSAPRTSGYNEQFF.

The CDR3 sequence is CASSSGTQYEQYF. Here the CDR3 DNA reads TGTGCCAGCAGTTCAGGTACCCAATACGAGCAGTACTTC. This chain joins TRBV7-7 and TRBJ2-7; no definite D call. The CDR3 totals 13 residues. Deletions cut 6 bases from V and 4 bases from J, with 13 bases between. Germline values: CDR1 SSHAT, CDR2 FNYEAQ (reference sequence).

The CDR3 DNA reads as TGCAGCGTTGTATGGGACATAAACTACGAGCAGTACTTC. Its translation: CSVVWDINYEQYF. V gene TRBV29-1 combines with J gene TRBJ2-7; D possibly corresponds to TRBD1 (6 bases). This CDR3 is built from 13 residues. Per the germline V gene, CDR1 is SQVTM and CDR2 is ANQGSEA. The V gene lost 4 bases and the J gene lost 3 bases, with 13 bases spanning the gap.

This clonotype was detected once. The chain recombines TRBV29-1 with TRBJ2-7; 9 bases are a match to TRBD1. The J segment lost 6 bases and the V segment lost 4 bases, leaving 10 bases of the junction unmatched. Germline V gene sequence: CDR1 SQVTM, CDR2 ANQGSEA. The CDR3 is 14 residues long. CDR3 sequence: CSVGGQGERLEQYF. The CDR3 DNA follows: TGCAGCGTTGGGGGACAGGGAGAGAGGCTCGAGCAGTACTTC.

This clonotype was counted ten times or more. CDR3 protein: CASSERGQVADTQYF. CDR3 nucleotide sequence: TGTGCCAGCAGTGAAAGGGGGCAAGTGGCAGATACGCAGTATTTT. V usage is TRBV6-1 and J usage is TRBJ2-3; 7 bases are shared with TRBD1. This CDR3 region has 15 residues. Germline V gives CDR1 MNHNS, CDR2 SASEGT. V lost 2 bases and J lost 4; bases outside the gene matches: 6.

This clonotype was observed at least ten times. The chain uses TRBV12-3 or TRBV12-4 and TRBJ1-3; 9 bases map to TRBD1. This CDR3 comprises 15 residues. The ends lost 5 bases at V and 2 bases at J; junction bases unmatched: 4. The CDR3 DNA reads TGTGCCAGCAGTCAGACAGGGGGAACTGGAAACACCATATATTTT. This codes for CASSQTGGTGNTIYF.

The V call is TRBV5-4, the J call TRBJ2-5; 14 bases are a match to TRBD2. The CDR3 contains 15 residues. The junction had 2 bases not matched to a gene; V was cut back by 3 bases and J by 4 bases. CDR1 SGHNT and CDR2 YYREEE come from the germline V gene (reference sequence). DNA for the CDR3: TGTGCCAGCAGCTGGACTAGCGGGGGGAGAGAGACCCAGTACTTC. Residues: CASSWTSGGRETQYF.

The sample holds many counts of this clonotype. The rearrangement links TRBV9 to TRBJ1-4; D gene ambiguous. Germline CDR1 and CDR2: SGDLS and YYNGEE. This CDR3 region has 15 residues. V was pared by 1 base and J by 0 bases, with 7 bases between. This CDR3 reads CASSVRAATNEKLFF. The CDR3 region has the DNA TGTGCCAGCAGCGTAAGGGCAGCAACTAATGAAAAACTGTTTTTT.

This clonotype has a single count. The chain carries TRBV19 and TRBJ1-4; a weak D match, TRBD1 (5 bases). The CDR3 extends over 14 amino acids. V lost 8 bases and J lost 4, with 14 bases in between. Germline CDR1 LNHDA, CDR2 SQIVND (reference sequence). For the CDR3, the DNA is TGTGCCAGTCAACACCAGGGAATTAATGAAAAACTGTTTTTT. It translates to CASQHQGINEKLFF.

The chain joins TRBV15 to TRBJ1-5; D is unresolved. This CDR3 comprises 14 residues. Germline loops: CDR1 LNHNV, CDR2 YYDKDF (reference sequence). V was trimmed by 5 bases and J by 4 bases, leaving 12 bases between them. The CDR3 nucleotides are TGTGCCACCAGCTCCGGCAGAAAAAATCAGCCCCAGCATTTT. Its translation is CATSSGRKNQPQHF.

This clonotype was detected a few times. The chain joins TRBV11-1 to TRBJ2-3, with D unresolved. The CDR3 sequence is 15 residues long. V lost 5 bases and J lost 0, with 12 bases in between. CDR1 is SGHAT, CDR2 FQDESV, per germline (reference sequence). The CDR3 nucleotides are TGTGCCAGCAGCCCAGACACGGACAGCACAGATACGCAGTATTTT. Translating gives CASSPDTDSTDTQYF.

This clonotype was seen a handful of times. Compared with germline, one end of the junction differs, possibly owing to a read error. The chain employs TRBV10-2 and TRBJ2-1; 12 bases map to TRBD2. The CDR3 totals 16 residues. Germline CDR1 and CDR2: WSHSY and SAAADI. The CDR3 sequence is CASTDQPLAGGHEQFF. The CDR3, as DNA: TGTGCCAGCACCGACCAACCTCTAGCGGGGGGGCATGAGCAGTTCTTC.

This clonotype was recorded at least ten times. The junction shows a germline mismatch at one end, possibly a read error. The J gene is TRBJ1-2, the V gene TRBV19, with 10 bases that match TRBD1. The germline V gene encodes CDR1 LNHDA and CDR2 SQIVND (reference sequence). The CDR3 extends over 12 amino acids. The CDR3 here is CASSTRQGAGHF. CDR3 in DNA: TGTGCCAGTAGTACCCGACAGGGGGCCGGGCATTTC.

The chain uses TRBV15 and TRBJ1-5; the D gene is possibly TRBD1 (5 bases). CDR3 length: 16 residues. V lost 3 bases and J lost 4, with 16 bases in between. The germline V gene encodes CDR1 LNHNV and CDR2 YYDKDF (reference sequence). Here the CDR3 reads CATSRGGRRRNQPQHF. The DNA for the CDR3 is TGTGCCACCAGCAGGGGGGGACGGCGGAGAAATCAGCCCCAGCATTTT.

The chain has TRBV20-1 and TRBJ1-1; tentative D call: TRBD1 (5 bases). V lost 0 bases to trimming and J lost 1 base, with 15 bases between them. The germline V gene has CDR1 DFQATT and CDR2 SNEGSKA (reference sequence). CDR3 length: 16 residues. This CDR3 is CSARDPLQTGNTEAFF. Here the CDR3 DNA reads TGCAGTGCTAGAGATCCCCTGCAAACAGGGAACACTGAAGCTTTCTTT.